The 7 T cell receptor beta chains below all came from one sample that was sequenced in a study of T cell responses to AZD1222 COVID-19 vaccine. The repertoire was sequenced with immunoSEQ multiplex PCR; TCRdb's copy has only in-frame clones and lacks some. Found here are some 130,000 clones, approximately 83% of them singletons; the top ten hold 1.5% to 2%. Specimen: peripheral blood, collected on day 0 of AZD1222 vaccination. These TCRs come from an adult in good health.

The chain carries TRBV2 and TRBJ1-5, with D uncertain. Trimming pared 5 bases from V and 6 bases from J, leaving 11 bases between. CDR3 length: 13 amino acids. Germline V lookup: CDR1 SNHLY, CDR2 FYNNEI. CDR3 residues: CASSTQQGQPQHF. CDR3 coding DNA: TGTGCCAGCAGTACCCAACAAGGTCAGCCCCAGCATTTT.

V and J are TRBV9 and TRBJ1-2; D call uncertain. This CDR3 region has 13 residues. Germline V CDR1 and CDR2: SGDLS, YYNGEE. The ends were cut back, 3 bases at V and 2 bases at J, with 8 bases in the middle. In DNA form, the CDR3 reads TGTGCCAGCAGCGAGGTCCTAAACTATGGCTACACCTTC. This sequence encodes CASSEVLNYGYTF.

The V gene is TRBV27, the J gene TRBJ1-1; the D gene is possibly TRBD1 (6 bases). CDR1 is MNHEY, CDR2 SMNVEV, per germline (reference sequence). The CDR3 length is 13 residues. Trimming took off 5 bases at V and 10 bases at J, with 17 bases between the two ends. This chain's CDR3 is CASSPQQGIGAFF. The CDR3 nucleotides read TGTGCCAGCAGTCCACAACAGGGAATAGGAGCTTTCTTT.

In DNA, the CDR3 is TGTGCCTGGAGTCGGTCCGGGAGAGCTGGGGCCAACGTCCTGACTTTC. Protein product: CAWSRSGRAGANVLTF. V usage is TRBV30 and J usage is TRBJ2-6; the D gene is possibly TRBD2 (6 bases). V lost 2 bases, J lost 2 bases, and 13 bases lay in between. CDR3 length equals 16 residues. Germline lookup yields CDR1 GTSNPN and CDR2 SVGIG (reference sequence).

This chain links TRBV6-1 with TRBJ1-6; no clear D gene. Germline assignment: CDR1 MNHNS and CDR2 SASEGT. This CDR3 is 15 amino acids long. Trimming took 3 bases from V and 0 from J, leaving 6 bases between them. The CDR3, as DNA: TGTGCCAGCAGTGAGCGGAGCTCCTATAATTCACCCCTCCACTTT. Protein: CASSERSSYNSPLHF.

V is TRBV9 and J is TRBJ1-2; D might be TRBD1 (6 bases). Per the germline V gene, CDR1 is SGDLS and CDR2 is YYNGEE. V lost 3 bases and J lost 10, with 13 bases in between. The CDR3 consists of 12 residues. CDR3 coding DNA: TGTGCCAGCAGCGCACACAGGGCTGACTACACCTTC. It codes for CASSAHRADYTF.

This clone was detected a few times. The chain couples TRBV9 to TRBJ2-2, with D perhaps assigned TRBD1 or TRBD2 (5 bases each). The CDR3 totals 17 residues. The germline V and J ends were trimmed by 4 bases and 5 bases, with 21 bases remaining between them. CDR1 SGDLS and CDR2 YYNGEE come from the germline V gene. The CDR3: CASSSGHLEGVTGELFF. DNA of the CDR3: TGTGCCAGCAGCTCCGGACACTTAGAGGGAGTTACCGGGGAGCTGTTTTTT.